A selection of T cell receptor beta chains follows, all from one sample in a study of cytomegalovirus exposure and HLA in healthy donors. The data were produced by immunoSEQ multiplex PCR, yet TCRdb's version contains in-frame clones alone and is incomplete. The data contain more than 250,000 clones, more than 80% of them singletons. The sequencing input was PBMCs. The receptor set was obtained from a woman younger than 30 in good health and CMV-seronegative. CDR3s include the opening cysteine and the closing phenylalanine or tryptophan. The order of the fields is V gene, D gene, clone size, J gene, CDR3 DNA, CDR3 protein. A D gene is named only where the DNA matches it firmly. Rows may omit the clone size; those that give it use once, few, many or a size class.

TRBV7-2	.	few	TRBJ2-2	TGTGCCAGCCGACCGGGATCGGGATACACCGGGGAGCTGTTTTTT	CASRPGSGYTGELFF
TRBV6-5	TRBD1	.	TRBJ2-7	TGTGCCAGCTCAGGTTTCACAGGGGAAACCTACGAGCAGTACTTC	CASSGFTGETYEQYF
TRBV7-2	TRBD2	few	TRBJ2-7	TGTGCCAGCAGCGCCCAGAGCGGGAGGGAGCAGTACTTC	CASSAQSGREQYF
TRBV7-2	.	.	TRBJ1-1	TGTGCCAGCAGCTTAGCGGCAGGGCATGAAGCTTTCTTT	CASSLAAGHEAFF
TRBV10-3	TRBD2	.	TRBJ2-7	TGTGCCATCACCCCAGGAGGGGAGGGGGAGCAGTACTTC	CAITPGGEGEQYF
TRBV7-3	TRBD2	.	TRBJ2-3	TGTGCCAGCAGCGACGGACTAGCGGGACAAGATACGCAGTATTTT	CASSDGLAGQDTQYF
TRBV4-1	.	.	TRBJ2-1	TGCGCCAGCAGCCTCCTTGCTCCGGGAGAGGAGCAGTTCTTC	CASSLLAPGEEQFF
TRBV6-5	.	.	TRBJ2-7	TGTGCCAGCAGTTACTCACAGGGAGAGACTTTTTACGAGCAGTACTTC	CASSYSQGETFYEQYF
TRBV18	.	.	TRBJ1-4	TGTGCCAGCTCCTTTGCGGGAGTGGATGAAAAACTGTTTTTT	CASSFAGVDEKLFF
TRBV7-3	.	.	TRBJ1-1	TGTGCCAGCAGCTTAAGCGGGGGGAGCACTGAAGCTTTCTTT	CASSLSGGSTEAFF
TRBV9	TRBD1	.	TRBJ1-1	TGTGCCAGCAAGCGGACAGGGGGGATGAACACTGAAGCTTTCTTT	CASKRTGGMNTEAFF
TRBV6-6	TRBD1	once	TRBJ2-7	TGTGCCGGGAAAAAGGGACAGTTCGACGAGCAGTACTTC	CAGKKGQFDEQYF
TRBV7-6	.	.	TRBJ1-3	TGTGCCAGCAGCTCTGGGAGCGGAGGAAACACCATATATTTT	CASSSGSGGNTIYF